This T cell receptor (beta chain) was identified during a study of T cells after yellow fever vaccination. The CDR3 is 14 amino acids. Germline values: CDR1 SGHRS, CDR2 YFSETQ. V lost 4 bases and J lost 6; bases outside the gene matches: 9. MiXCR was run by TCRdb on the 5' RACE reads, yielding one entry per CDR3 protein. The sample has roughly 330,000 distinct CDR3 sequences, 4% seen once. Sequenced material: PBMCs, taken 5 days after the yellow fever booster vaccination. This receptor was identified in a man aged 18 to 30 who received the YFV17D yellow fever vaccine. The chain joins TRBV5-1 to TRBJ1-2; TRBD1 matches 7 bases. The CDR3 region has the DNA TGCGCCAGCAGCGACGACAGGGCGGGTAATGGCTACACCTTC. Protein product: CASSDDRAGNGYTF.